This T cell receptor (beta chain) is drawn from a study of blood T cell repertoires in COVID-19. The authors' processing: Amplified reference gene primers provided the basis for estimating nucleated cell counts. Profiling relied on immunoSEQ multiplex PCR, and the TCRdb table lists in-frame clones only, not all of them. From that table come the V and J calls and clone size; the DNA was used to work out D and trimming. In the table there are around 100,000 clones, about 85% of which are singletons. The CDR3 spans 15 residues. V lost 0 bases, J lost 7 bases, and 3 bases stayed unmatched. The germline V gene encodes CDR1 SGHRS and CDR2 YFSETQ.

This rearrangement joins TRBV5-1 to TRBJ1-6, with 8 bases that match TRBD1. This clonotype was obtained from a man aged 35 to 55 with acute or convalescent COVID-19. The sequenced sample consisted of peripheral blood. CDR3 amino acids: CASSLGGTGNSPLHF. DNA for the CDR3: TGCGCCAGCAGCTTGGGGGGGACAGGAAATTCACCCCTCCACTTT.